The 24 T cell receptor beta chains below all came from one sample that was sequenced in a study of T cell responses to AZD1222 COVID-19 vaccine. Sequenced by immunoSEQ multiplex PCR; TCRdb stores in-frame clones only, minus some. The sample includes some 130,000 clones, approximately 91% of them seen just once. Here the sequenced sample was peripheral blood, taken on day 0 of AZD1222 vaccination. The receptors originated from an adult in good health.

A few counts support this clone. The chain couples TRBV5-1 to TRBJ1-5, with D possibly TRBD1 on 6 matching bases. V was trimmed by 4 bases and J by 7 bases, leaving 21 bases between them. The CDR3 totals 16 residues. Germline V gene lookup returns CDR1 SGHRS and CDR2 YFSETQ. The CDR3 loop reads CASSPGFGGAGQPQHF. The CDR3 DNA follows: TGCGCCAGCAGCCCGGGTTTCGGGGGCGCAGGACAGCCCCAGCATTTT. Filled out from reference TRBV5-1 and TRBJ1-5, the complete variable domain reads KAGVTQTPRYLIKTRGQQVTLSCSPISGHRSVSWYQQTPGQGLQFLFEYFSETQRNKGNFPGRFSGRQFSNSRSEMNVSTLELGDSALYLCASSPGFGGAGQPQHFGDGTRLSIL.

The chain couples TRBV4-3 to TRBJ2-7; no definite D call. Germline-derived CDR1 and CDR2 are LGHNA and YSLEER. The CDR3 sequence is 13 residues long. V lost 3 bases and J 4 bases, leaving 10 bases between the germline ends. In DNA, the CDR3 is TGCGCCAGCAGCCAGGGGAAATTTTACGAGCAGTACTTC. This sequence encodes CASSQGKFYEQYF.

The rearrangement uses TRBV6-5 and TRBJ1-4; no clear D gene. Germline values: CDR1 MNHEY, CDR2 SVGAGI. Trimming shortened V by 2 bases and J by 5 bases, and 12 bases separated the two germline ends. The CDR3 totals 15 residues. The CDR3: CASSYKGSSNEKLFF. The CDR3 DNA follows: TGTGCCAGCAGTTACAAGGGCAGTTCGAATGAAAAACTGTTTTTT.

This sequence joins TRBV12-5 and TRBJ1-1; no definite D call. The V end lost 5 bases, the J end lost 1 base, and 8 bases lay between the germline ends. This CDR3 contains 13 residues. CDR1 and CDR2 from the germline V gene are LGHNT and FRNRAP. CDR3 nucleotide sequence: TGTGCTAGTGGTCCCTACACGAACACTGAAGCTTTCTTT. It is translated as CASGPYTNTEAFF.

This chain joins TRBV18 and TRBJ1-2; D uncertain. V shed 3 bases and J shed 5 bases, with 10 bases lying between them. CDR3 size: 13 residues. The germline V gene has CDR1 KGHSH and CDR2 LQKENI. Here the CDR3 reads CASSPWTDYGYTF. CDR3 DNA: TGTGCCAGCTCACCCTGGACTGATTATGGCTACACCTTC.

Here the CDR3 DNA reads TGTGCCACCACGAAGGACGGGAACACCGGGGAGCTGTTTTTT. It is translated as CATTKDGNTGELFF. The gene calls are TRBV10-3 and TRBJ2-2; D is ambiguous. Germline assignment: CDR1 ENHRY and CDR2 SYGVKD. V was pared by 10 bases and J by 1 base, with 13 bases between. CDR3 length equals 14 residues.

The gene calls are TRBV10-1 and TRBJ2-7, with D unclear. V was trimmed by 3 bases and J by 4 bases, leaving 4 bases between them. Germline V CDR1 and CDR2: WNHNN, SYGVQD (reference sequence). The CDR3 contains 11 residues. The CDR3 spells CASSECYEQYF. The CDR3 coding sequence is TGCGCCAGCAGTGAATGTTACGAGCAGTACTTC.

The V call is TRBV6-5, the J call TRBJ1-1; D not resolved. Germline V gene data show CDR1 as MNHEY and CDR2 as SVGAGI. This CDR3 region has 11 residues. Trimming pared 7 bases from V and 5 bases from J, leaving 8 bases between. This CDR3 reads CASNRRTEAFF. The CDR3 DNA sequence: TGTGCCAGCAATCGGAGGACTGAAGCTTTCTTT.

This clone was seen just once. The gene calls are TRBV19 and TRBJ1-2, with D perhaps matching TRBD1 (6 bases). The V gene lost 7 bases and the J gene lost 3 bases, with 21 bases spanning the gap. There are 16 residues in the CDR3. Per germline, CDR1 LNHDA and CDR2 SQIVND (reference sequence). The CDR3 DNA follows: TGTGCCAGTACCATAGATGGGGGGGGCGCCCACTATGGCTACACCTTC. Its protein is CASTIDGGGAHYGYTF.

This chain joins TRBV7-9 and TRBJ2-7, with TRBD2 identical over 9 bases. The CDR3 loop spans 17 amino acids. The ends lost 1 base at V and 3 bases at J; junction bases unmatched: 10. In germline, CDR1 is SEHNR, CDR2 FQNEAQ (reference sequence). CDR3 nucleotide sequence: TGTGCCAGCAGCTTAGGTATTAGCGGGGGAGGGAACTACGAGCAGTACTTC. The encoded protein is CASSLGISGGGNYEQYF. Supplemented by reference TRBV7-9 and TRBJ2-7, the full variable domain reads DTGVSQNPRHKITKRGQNVTFRCDPISEHNRLYWYRQTLGQGPEFLTYFQNEAQLEKSRLLSDRFSAERPKGSFSTLEIQRTEQGDSAMYLCASSLGISGGGNYEQYFGPGTRLTVT.

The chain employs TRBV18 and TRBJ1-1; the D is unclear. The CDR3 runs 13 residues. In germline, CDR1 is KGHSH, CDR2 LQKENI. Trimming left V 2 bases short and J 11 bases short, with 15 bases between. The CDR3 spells CASSPSDQERAFF. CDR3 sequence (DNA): TGTGCCAGCTCACCAAGCGACCAAGAACGGGCTTTCTTT.

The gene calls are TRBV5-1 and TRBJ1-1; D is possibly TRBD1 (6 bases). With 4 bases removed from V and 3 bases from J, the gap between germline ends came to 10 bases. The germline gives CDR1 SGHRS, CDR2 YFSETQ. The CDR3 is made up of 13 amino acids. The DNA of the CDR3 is TGCGCCAGCAGCCATAACAGGGACACTGAAGCTTTCTTT. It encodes CASSHNRDTEAFF.

CDR3 in DNA: TGTGCCAGCGGTCGGACTGGCTCCTACAATGAGCAGTTCTTC. Translated: CASGRTGSYNEQFF. The chain is built from TRBV2 and TRBJ2-1; the D gene is possibly TRBD2 (5 bases). The V gene lost 8 bases and the J gene lost 0 bases, with 11 bases spanning the gap. Germline V CDR1 and CDR2: SNHLY, FYNNEI. The CDR3 has 14 residues. The entire variable domain, with the rest obtained from reference TRBV2 and TRBJ2-1, is as follows: EPEVTQTPSHQVTQMGQEVILRCVPISNHLYFYWYRQILGQKVEFLVSFYNNEISEKSEIFDDQFSVERPDGSNFTLKIRSTKLEDSAMYFCASGRTGSYNEQFFGPGTRLTVL.

This CDR3 reads CASSVATPSPLHF. CDR3 nucleotides: TGTGCCAGTAGTGTGGCAACCCCTTCACCCCTCCACTTT. The chain carries TRBV19 and TRBJ1-6; D gene ambiguous. The germline V gene has CDR1 LNHDA and CDR2 SQIVND (reference sequence). The CDR3 extends over 13 amino acids. Trimming removed 5 bases at V and 9 bases at J, with 11 bases between. The whole variable domain, remainder taken from reference TRBV19 and TRBJ1-6, is DGGITQSPKYLFRKEGQNVTLSCEQNLNHDAMYWYRQDPGQGLRLIYYSQIVNDFQKGDIAEGYSVSREKKESFPLTVTSAQKNPTAFYLCASSVATPSPLHFGNGTRLTVT.

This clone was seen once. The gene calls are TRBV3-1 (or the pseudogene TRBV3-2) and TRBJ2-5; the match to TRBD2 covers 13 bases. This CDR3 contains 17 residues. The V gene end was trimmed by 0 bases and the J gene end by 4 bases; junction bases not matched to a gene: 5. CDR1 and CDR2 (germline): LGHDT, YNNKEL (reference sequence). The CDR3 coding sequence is TGTGCCAGCAGCCAAGAGTTTACTAGCGGGGGGGCAGAGACCCAGTACTTC. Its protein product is CASSQEFTSGGAETQYF.

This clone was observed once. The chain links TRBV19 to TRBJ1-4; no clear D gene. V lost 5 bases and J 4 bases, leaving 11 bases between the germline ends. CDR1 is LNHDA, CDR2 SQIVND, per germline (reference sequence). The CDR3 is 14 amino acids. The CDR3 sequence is CASSPGRHNEKLFF. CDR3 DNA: TGTGCCAGTAGTCCAGGACGGCATAATGAAAAACTGTTTTTT.

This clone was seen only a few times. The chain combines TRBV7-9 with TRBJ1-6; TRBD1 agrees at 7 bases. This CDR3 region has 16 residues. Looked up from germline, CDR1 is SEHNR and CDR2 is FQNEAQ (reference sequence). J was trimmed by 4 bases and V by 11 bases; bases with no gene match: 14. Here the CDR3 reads CAGGGDPGQYNSPLHF. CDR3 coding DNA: TGTGCCGGTGGTGGGGATCCGGGACAGTATAATTCACCCCTCCACTTT.

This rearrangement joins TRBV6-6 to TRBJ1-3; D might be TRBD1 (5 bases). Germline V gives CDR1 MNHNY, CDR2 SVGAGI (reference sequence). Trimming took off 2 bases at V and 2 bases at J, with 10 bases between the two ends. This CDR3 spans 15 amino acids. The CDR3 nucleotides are TGTGCCAGCAGTTACGGACAAATTCCTGGAAACACCATATATTTT. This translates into CASSYGQIPGNTIYF.

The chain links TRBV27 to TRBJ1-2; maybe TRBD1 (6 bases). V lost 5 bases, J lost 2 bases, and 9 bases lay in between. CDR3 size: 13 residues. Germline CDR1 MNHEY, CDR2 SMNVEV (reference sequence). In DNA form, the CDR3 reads TGTGCCAGCAGTCAGGGACAAAACTATGGCTACACCTTC. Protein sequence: CASSQGQNYGYTF.

CDR3 region: CASSSDGRNQPQHF. In DNA, the CDR3 is TGTGCCAGCAGTTCCGACGGCCGCAATCAGCCCCAGCATTTT. This rearrangement joins TRBV7-2 to TRBJ1-5; no definite D call. The CDR3 is 14 residues long. Germline V gives CDR1 SGHTA, CDR2 FQGNSA. V was pared by 6 bases and J by 2 bases, with 11 bases between.

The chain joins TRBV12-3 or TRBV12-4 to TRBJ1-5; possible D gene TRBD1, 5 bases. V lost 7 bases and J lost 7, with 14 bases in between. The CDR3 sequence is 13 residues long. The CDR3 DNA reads TGTGCCAGCAAACCCGGGGGGAGGCAGCCCCAGCATTTT. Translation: CASKPGGRQPQHF.

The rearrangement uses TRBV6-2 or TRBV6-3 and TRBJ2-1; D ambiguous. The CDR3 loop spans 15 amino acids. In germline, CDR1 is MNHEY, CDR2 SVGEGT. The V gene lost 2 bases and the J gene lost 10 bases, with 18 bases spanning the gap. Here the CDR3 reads CASSYPPSPDREQFF. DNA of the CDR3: TGTGCCAGCAGTTACCCCCCGAGCCCCGACCGGGAGCAGTTCTTC.

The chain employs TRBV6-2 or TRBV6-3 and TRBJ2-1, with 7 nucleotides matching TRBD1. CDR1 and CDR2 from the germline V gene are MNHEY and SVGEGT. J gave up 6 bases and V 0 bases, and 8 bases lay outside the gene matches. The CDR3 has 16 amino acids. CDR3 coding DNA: TGTGCCAGCAGTTACTCCGACAGGGAACGGGGCAATGAGCAGTTCTTC. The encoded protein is CASSYSDRERGNEQFF.

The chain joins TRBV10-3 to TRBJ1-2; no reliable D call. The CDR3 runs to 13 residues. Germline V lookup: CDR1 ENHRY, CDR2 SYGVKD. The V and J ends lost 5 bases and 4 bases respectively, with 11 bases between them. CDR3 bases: TGTGCCATCAGTAACGACAATTCCTATGGCTACACCTTC. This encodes CAISNDNSYGYTF.